This T cell receptor beta chain was sequenced in a study of PD-1 blockade in classical Hodgkin lymphoma. Findings of the study overall: A reduction in baseline TCR diversity was reportedly seen in newly diagnosed patients relative to healthy donors. Significantly greater TCR diversity emerged by C4D1 in CD4+ cells but not CD8+ cells. Complete responders entered with baseline diversity on par with newly diagnosed patients, the results showed.

On this clone itself: Its target is unknown.

Relapse was seen in all patients after autologous stem cell transplantation, and brentuximab vedotin exposure was variable. Complete response, partial response or progressive disease was recorded as best response. Trimming took off 5 bases at V and 1 base at J, with 14 bases between the two ends. Germline V gene data show CDR1 as SQVTM and CDR2 as ANQGSEA. The CDR3 spans 14 residues. Data came from immunoSEQ multiplex PCR; TCRdb stores just in-frame clones and leaves some out. This table has about 150,000 clones, about 81% appearing once. The origin of this receptor is a human donor with classical Hodgkin lymphoma. This material consisted of peripheral blood mononuclear cells (PBMCs), taken before the second cycle of nivolumab. The genes are TRBV29-1 and TRBJ1-2; D is possibly TRBD1 (5 bases). CDR3 DNA sequence: TGCAGCGTTCCTGAGCAGACAGTTAACTATGGCTACACCTTC. Translation gives CSVPEQTVNYGYTF.